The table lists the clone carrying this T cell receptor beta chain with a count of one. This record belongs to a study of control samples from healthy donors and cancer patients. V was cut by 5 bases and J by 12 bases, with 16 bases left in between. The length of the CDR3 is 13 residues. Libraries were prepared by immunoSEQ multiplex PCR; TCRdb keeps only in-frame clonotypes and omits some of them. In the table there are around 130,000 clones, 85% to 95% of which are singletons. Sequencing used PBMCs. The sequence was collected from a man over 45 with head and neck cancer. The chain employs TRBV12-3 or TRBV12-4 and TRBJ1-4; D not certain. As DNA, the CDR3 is TGTGCCAGCAGTCTAAGTTCGGGGTTTGAACTGTTTTTT. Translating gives CASSLSSGFELFF.